The entry that follows covers one T cell receptor beta chain sequence. Sorting yielded triplicates of approximately 300,000 cells for each CD8+ T cell subset. The data stem from a study of CXCR3-negative and CXCR3-positive naive CD8 T cells. Libraries were UMI-labeled 5' RACE TRB cDNA. After re-calling the 5' RACE reads, TCRdb lists one entry per CDR3 protein, DNA absent. This listing includes 100,000 to 150,000 distinct CDR3 sequences. The CDR3 loop spans 14 amino acids. Per the germline V gene, CDR1 is PRHDT and CDR2 is FYEKMQ (reference sequence). V and J are TRBV13 and TRBJ2-7; TCRdb designates TRBD1, a call that cannot be tested without DNA. The source is a human donor in good health. Some clones in this sample may be carry-over from other donors' samples. Source material: naive CXCR3- CD8+ T cells from blood. The sample's subset: CD45RO-CCR7+CD27+CD95- naive CD8+ T cells lacking CXCR3 (TNR3-). CDR3 amino acids: CASSFRDRVIEQYF.